This T cell receptor beta chain was profiled in a study of OX40 agonist ivuxolimab in advanced cancers. Whole-study results and caveats: People who partly responded at 0.1-3.0 mg/kg had some of the least clonal expansion seen. Nonresponders, in some cases, also had low normalized T-cell clonal expansion.

Germline lookup yields CDR1 SGHDT and CDR2 YYEEEE. The CDR3 spans 15 residues. V was clipped by 4 bases and J by 4 bases; unmatched bases: 5. Comments on this clone: Its antigen is unidentified.

Profiled with immunoSEQ multiplex PCR; TCRdb holds only in-frame clones, not every one. Of 50,000 to 65,000 clones listed, around 80% are singletons. Blood sampling was done at baseline, cycle 4 day 1, and cycle 7 day 1. The chain joins TRBV5-6 to TRBJ1-1; 12 positions match TRBD1. The specimen comprised CD4+ or CD8+ T cells sorted from blood, sampled in a trial of the OX40 agonist ivuxolimab. This sequence originates from an adult with an advanced solid tumor such as melanoma, head and neck, liver or kidney cancer. The CDR3 DNA reads as TGTGCCAGCAGCGGGGACAGGGGGCTGGTCACTGAAGCTTTCTTT. Translating gives CASSGDRGLVTEAFF.